Each of the 6 T cell receptor beta chains below was sequenced from the same sample in a study of cytomegalovirus exposure and HLA in healthy donors. A multiplex PCR was run with 60 Vbeta primers and 13 Jbeta primers. Clones were read by immunoSEQ multiplex PCR, and TCRdb kept only the in-frame ones, dropping some. The sample holds approximately 190,000 clones; approximately 84% are singletons and the top ten take 5% to 6%. Sequences were obtained from PBMCs. The receptors were gathered from a woman between 25 and 40 years old in good health and CMV-seropositive.

The J gene is TRBJ2-3, the V gene TRBV27; TRBD2 is a possible D gene (5 bases). This CDR3 comprises 13 residues. The ends were cut back, 7 bases at V and 2 bases at J, with 10 bases in the middle. Germline CDR1 is MNHEY and CDR2 is SMNVEV (reference sequence). The CDR3 protein is CASTEGATDTQYF. As DNA, the CDR3 is TGTGCCAGCACCGAGGGAGCCACAGATACGCAGTATTTT.

The V gene is TRBV6-1, the J gene TRBJ2-3; 12 positions agree with TRBD1. Germline lookup yields CDR1 MNHNS and CDR2 SASEGT. The CDR3 totals 16 residues. V lost 4 bases to trimming and J lost 3 bases; unmatched junction nucleotides: 5. In nucleotides, the CDR3 is TGTGCCAGCAGTGTCCGGGACAGGGGGCGGACAGATACGCAGTATTTT. Protein sequence: CASSVRDRGRTDTQYF.

This clone was seen a handful of times. The rearrangement uses TRBV19 and TRBJ2-1; 8 nucleotides align to TRBD2. The CDR3 totals 15 residues. Trimming removed 5 bases from V and 8 bases from J; junction bases left unmatched: 11. The V gene's germline CDR1 is LNHDA and CDR2 SQIVND (reference sequence). CDR3 sequence (DNA): TGTGCCAGTAGTGGGCATGGGGGACTAGGGGATGAGCAGTTCTTC. Translated: CASSGHGGLGDEQFF.

This sequence joins TRBV2 and TRBJ2-2; the D gene is possibly TRBD2 (5 bases). The CDR3 runs 15 residues. The ends were cut back, 10 bases at V and 5 bases at J, with 20 bases in the middle. From germline, CDR1 is SNHLY and CDR2 FYNNEI. The CDR3 here is CANSGGLQVTGELFF. The CDR3 nucleotides read TGTGCCAATTCTGGAGGACTTCAGGTTACCGGGGAGCTGTTTTTT.

This chain links TRBV6-7 with TRBJ2-2; tentatively, D is TRBD2 (6 bases). TRBV6-7 is flagged as an ORF with uncertain function. The CDR3 runs to 19 residues. The V end was cut by 2 bases, the J end by 7 bases, with 26 bases between. In DNA, the CDR3 is TGTGCCAGCAGTTACACCCCTCTGGGAGGCGGGGCATACAGCGGGGAGCTGTTTTTT. Its protein product is CASSYTPLGGGAYSGELFF.

The CDR3 reads CASSPPLQGLAFF. The DNA for the CDR3 is TGTGCCAGCAGCCCCCCCCTCCAGGGGTTGGCTTTCTTT. The rearrangement uses TRBV7-9 and TRBJ1-1, with a weak D call TRBD1 (6 bases). Germline assignment: CDR1 SEHNR and CDR2 FQNEAQ (reference sequence). The CDR3 length is 13 residues. V was cut by 5 bases and J by 11 bases, with 18 bases left in between.